The clone carrying this TCR beta chain was detected many times. Its antigen remains unknown. The junction departs from germline at one end; a sequencing error may be responsible. This specimen belongs to a study of T cells in Graves' hyperthyroidism and ophthalmopathy. Study-level findings and limits: Within blood appeared most thyroid clonotypes that had expanded above 0.001. Prediction of ophthalmopathy progression came a median roughly 6.7 months pre-onset.

TCR beta CDR3 regions were amplified from RNA. Primed by the HTBI set, a first-round RT-PCR was run on the TCR CDR3. Each CDR3 protein is one row after TCRdb ran MiXCR on the multiplex PCR reads. Of 620,000 or so distinct CDR3 sequences detected, about 14% appear once; the ten largest clones hold about an eighth. CDR3 length: 12 amino acids. Germline lookup yields CDR1 SGHRS and CDR2 YFSETQ. The TCR originated in a woman between 50 and 59 years old with Graves' ophthalmopathy. The rearrangement joins TRBV5-1 to TRBJ2-1; D is perhaps TRBD2 (6 bases). The sample comprised blood. For the CDR3, the DNA is TGCGCCAGCAGCCCGGACTACAGTGAGCAGTTCTTC. Amino acids: CASSPDYSEQFF.